The clone carrying this T cell receptor beta chain has just one count. The sample originates from a study of CD8+CD57+ T cells in acquired aplastic anemia. V lost 3 bases and J lost 3, with 9 bases in between. This CDR3 comprises 13 residues. Germline lookup yields CDR1 DFQATT and CDR2 SNEGSKA (reference sequence). Only patients with CD8+CD57+ cell expansion on flow cytometry were chosen for sequencing. At blood sampling, none of the patients had yet received therapy. Both TCR beta VDJ combination and CDR3 sequence profiling were carried out. Genomic DNA was the template for this profiling. Using its own MiXCR run on the reads, TCRdb lists one record per CDR3 protein. This table holds some 98,000 distinct CDR3 sequences, 55% to 75% found once.

This TCR was recovered from a human donor with aplastic anemia. The chain is built from TRBV20-1 and TRBJ1-5, with no clear D. Sequenced sample: sorted CD4+, CD8+, or CD8+CD57+ T cells (not recorded which) from PBMCs. CDR3 amino acids: CSASPRTNQPQHF. CDR3 coding DNA: TGCAGTGCTAGCCCACGGACCAATCAGCCCCAGCATTTT.